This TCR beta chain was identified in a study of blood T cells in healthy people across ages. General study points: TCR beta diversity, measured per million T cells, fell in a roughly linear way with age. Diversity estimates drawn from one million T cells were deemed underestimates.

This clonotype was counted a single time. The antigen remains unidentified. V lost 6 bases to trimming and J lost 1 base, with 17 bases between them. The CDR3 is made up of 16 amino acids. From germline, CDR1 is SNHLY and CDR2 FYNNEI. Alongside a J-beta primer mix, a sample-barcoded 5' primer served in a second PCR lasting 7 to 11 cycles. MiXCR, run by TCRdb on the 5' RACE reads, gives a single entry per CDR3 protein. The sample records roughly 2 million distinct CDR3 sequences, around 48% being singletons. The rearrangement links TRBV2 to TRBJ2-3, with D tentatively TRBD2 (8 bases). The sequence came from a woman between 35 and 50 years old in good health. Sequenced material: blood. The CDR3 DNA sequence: TGTGCCAGCAGAAGACAGGGACTAGTCTGCACAGATACGCAGTATTTT. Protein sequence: CASRRQGLVCTDTQYF.